Below, 28 T cell receptor beta chains from the same sample are listed, as sequenced in a study of neurological immune-mediated disorders. TCRdb called the 5' RACE reads again in MiXCR, with one record for every CDR3 protein. The sample contains fewer than 45,000 distinct CDR3 sequences, under 7.5% of which appear only once. Material for sequencing was PBMCs. These receptors originate from a woman aged 35 to 49 in good health.

Ten or more counts support this clonotype. The CDR3 nucleotides are TGTGCCAGCAGCCGGACGACAGGGGCGGGCATGAACACTGAAGCTTTCTTT. Protein sequence: CASSRTTGAGMNTEAFF. The chain is built from TRBV11-3 and TRBJ1-1, with 8 bases that match TRBD1. The CDR3 runs to 17 residues. CDR1 is SGHNT and CDR2 is YENEEA in the germline V gene. The junction had 11 bases not matched to a gene; V was cut back by 5 bases and J by 0 bases.

This clonotype was seen repeatedly, ten times or more. This chain uses TRBV5-5 with TRBJ1-3; D not certain. The germline V and J ends were trimmed by 5 bases and 0 bases, with 15 bases remaining between them. CDR1 SGHKS and CDR2 YYEKEE come from the germline V gene (reference sequence). The CDR3 length is 16 residues. The chain's CDR3 is CASRNQWDGSGNTIYF. The CDR3 coding sequence is TGTGCCAGCAGGAATCAATGGGATGGCTCTGGAAACACCATATATTTT.

This clonotype was picked up many times. The chain combines TRBV10-3 with TRBJ2-5; 7 bases map to TRBD1. This CDR3 comprises 15 residues. Losses at the gene ends were 5 bases for V and 2 bases for J; bases not matched to a gene: 8. Germline CDR1 reads ENHRY; CDR2 reads SYGVKD. The CDR3: CAISPGGVRQETQYF. The CDR3 nucleotides read TGTGCCATCAGTCCAGGGGGAGTGAGGCAAGAGACCCAGTACTTC.

This clonotype was recorded at least ten times. The CDR3 protein is CASSEYWTGNSNQPQHF. CDR3 nucleotide sequence: TGTGCCAGCAGTGAATATTGGACAGGGAATAGCAATCAGCCCCAGCATTTT. The chain couples TRBV6-1 to TRBJ1-5, with 8 bases matching TRBD1. Germline V gives CDR1 MNHNS, CDR2 SASEGT. Losses at the gene ends were 2 bases for V and 0 bases for J; bases not matched to a gene: 6. This CDR3 is built from 17 residues.

A word on this clonotype: A much larger clone lies one base from this, so it may be a read error. V gene TRBV5-8 combines with J gene TRBJ2-3; perhaps TRBD1 as D (6 bases). The CDR3 loop spans 11 amino acids. The germline V gene encodes CDR1 SGHTS and CDR2 YDEGEE. The ends were cut back, 7 bases at V and 4 bases at J, with 7 bases in the middle. CDR3 DNA sequence: TGTGCCAGCGGGGGCGCAGATACGCAGTATTTT. Its protein is CASGGADTQYF.

The chain is built from TRBV5-1 and TRBJ1-6; D ambiguous. The CDR3 loop spans 14 amino acids. V was pared by 0 bases and J by 7 bases, with 8 bases between. Germline V CDR1 and CDR2: SGHRS, YFSETQ. CDR3 region: CASSLDGENSPLHF. The CDR3 bases are TGCGCCAGCAGCTTGGATGGGGAGAATTCACCCCTCCACTTT.

This clonotype has at least ten counts. The chain links TRBV7-9 to TRBJ1-1, with D possibly TRBD1 on 6 matching bases. Deletions cut 4 bases from V and 4 bases from J, with 13 bases between. Germline CDR1 and CDR2: SEHNR and FQNEAQ (reference sequence). The length of the CDR3 is 14 residues. CDR3 sequence (DNA): TGTGCCAGCAGCTCCGGGCAGGGGTCCACTGAAGCTTTCTTT. It encodes CASSSGQGSTEAFF.

This clonotype was seen repeatedly, ten times or more. The chain has TRBV20-1 and TRBJ1-5; a possible D gene is TRBD1 (5 bases). In germline, CDR1 is DFQATT, CDR2 SNEGSKA (reference sequence). This CDR3 is built from 16 residues. V gave up 0 bases and J gave up 5 bases, with 17 bases separating them. Here the CDR3 DNA reads TGCAGTGCTAGAGATGATCGTCAGGGAGTGGATCAGCCCCAGCATTTT. This translates into CSARDDRQGVDQPQHF.

This clonotype came up many times. Germline is not matched at one junction end, which may reflect a read error. The chain uses TRBV29-1 and TRBJ2-3; possibly TRBD2 for D (5 bases). The CDR3 totals 12 residues. Germline CDR1 is SQVTM and CDR2 is ANQGSEA. The CDR3 protein is CSVQPSTDTKYF. The DNA of the CDR3 is TGCAGCGTGCAACCTAGCACAGATACGAAGTATTTT.

This clonotype is labeled as medium-sized. The J gene is TRBJ2-1, the V gene TRBV7-8; tentatively, D is TRBD2 (5 bases). V lost 4 bases and J lost 9, with 10 bases in between. The germline gives CDR1 SGHVS, CDR2 FQNEAQ. The CDR3 length is 12 residues. CDR3 sequence reads: CASSWERSEQFF. As DNA, the CDR3 is TGTGCCAGCAGCTGGGAGCGAAGTGAGCAGTTCTTC.

This clonotype was seen at least ten times. The V call is TRBV5-1, the J call TRBJ2-3; the D gene is possibly TRBD1 (7 bases). The CDR3 is made up of 16 amino acids. Looked up from germline, CDR1 is SGHRS and CDR2 is YFSETQ. V dropped 4 bases and J dropped 3 bases, with 18 bases sitting between them. In nucleotides, the CDR3 is TGCGCCAGCAGCCGCGCGGGACAGTTGCCGACAGATACGCAGTATTTT. This sequence encodes CASSRAGQLPTDTQYF.

In this sample, this clonotype turned up many times. The V gene is TRBV20-1, the J gene TRBJ2-7; D not resolved. CDR3 size: 13 residues. Germline CDR1 DFQATT, CDR2 SNEGSKA (reference sequence). V was cut by 7 bases and J by 4 bases, with 17 bases left in between. CDR3 DNA: TGCAGTGTACAGACCGCCGTGGGGTACGAGCAGTACTTC. Translation gives CSVQTAVGYEQYF.

This clonotype was seen ten or more times. V and J are TRBV7-9 and TRBJ2-1; D gene uncertain. Germline CDR1 reads SEHNR; CDR2 reads FQNEAQ (reference sequence). V lost 1 base to trimming and J lost 0 bases, with 4 bases between them. The CDR3 is 14 residues long. CDR3 residues: CASSLVSSYNEQFF. In nucleotides, the CDR3 is TGTGCCAGCAGCTTAGTAAGCTCCTACAATGAGCAGTTCTTC. Combining the CDR3 with reference TRBV7-9 and TRBJ2-1 gives the whole variable domain DTGVSQNPRHKITKRGQNVTFRCDPISEHNRLYWYRQTLGQGPEFLTYFQNEAQLEKSRLLSDRFSAERPKGSFSTLEIQRTEQGDSAMYLCASSLVSSYNEQFFGPGTRLTVL.

This clonotype was counted ten times or more. V usage is TRBV7-2 and J usage is TRBJ2-5; D unclear. The V end lost 1 base, the J end lost 9 bases, and 12 bases lay between the germline ends. Germline V gene lookup returns CDR1 SGHTA and CDR2 FQGNSA. This CDR3 comprises 13 residues. CDR3 sequence reads: CASSLGPPMAQYF. CDR3 coding DNA: TGTGCCAGCAGCTTAGGGCCTCCAATGGCCCAGTACTTC.

This clonotype was seen many times. V is TRBV6-2 or TRBV6-3 and J is TRBJ2-2; 11 nucleotides align to TRBD2. This CDR3 has 15 amino acids. Germline values: CDR1 MNHEY, CDR2 SVGEGT. With V trimmed by 6 bases and J by 6 bases, 6 bases remained unmatched. The CDR3, as DNA: TGTGCCAGCAGGCGCGGGACTAGCGGTTCCGGGGAGCTGTTTTTT. Translation: CASRRGTSGSGELFF.

This clonotype is labeled medium-sized. The chain uses TRBV6-5 and TRBJ2-3; 9 nucleotides match TRBD2. CDR1 and CDR2 (germline): MNHEY, SVGAGI. The CDR3 runs to 16 residues. Trimming at V came to 4 bases and at J to 4 bases, leaving 9 bases not matched to a gene. The CDR3 bases are TGTGCCAGCAGTTCCAGAGCTAGCGGGATCGCAGATACGCAGTATTTT. Translated, it gives CASSSRASGIADTQYF.

This clonotype was recorded many times. The chain joins TRBV10-3 to TRBJ2-7; the match to TRBD2 covers 14 bases. The CDR3 consists of 13 residues. Germline-derived CDR1 and CDR2 are ENHRY and SYGVKD. V lost 10 bases and J lost 8; bases outside the gene matches: 7. The chain's CDR3 is CATTTSGGAKQYV. Written as DNA, the CDR3 is TGTGCCACCACGACTAGCGGGGGGGCCAAGCAGTACGTC.

This clonotype was observed many times. The chain links TRBV5-1 to TRBJ1-1; D is possibly TRBD1 (5 bases). The V and J ends lost 4 bases and 5 bases respectively, with 15 bases between them. The CDR3 runs to 14 residues. Germline loops: CDR1 SGHRS, CDR2 YFSETQ. Here the CDR3 reads CASSVGPGRTEAFF. CDR3 bases: TGCGCCAGCAGCGTGGGACCCGGGAGGACTGAAGCTTTCTTT. Variable domain in full (rest from reference TRBV5-1 and TRBJ1-1): KAGVTQTPRYLIKTRGQQVTLSCSPISGHRSVSWYQQTPGQGLQFLFEYFSETQRNKGNFPGRFSGRQFSNSRSEMNVSTLELGDSALYLCASSVGPGRTEAFFGQGTRLTVV.

This clonotype showed up many times. The J gene is TRBJ2-7, the V gene TRBV30; D is perhaps TRBD1 or TRBD2 (5 bases each). The CDR3 covers 14 residues. Germline V gene sequence: CDR1 GTSNPN, CDR2 SVGIG (reference sequence). The germline V and J ends were trimmed by 1 base and 4 bases, with 14 bases remaining between them. CDR3 residues: CAWSAQGRGYEQYF. The CDR3 DNA sequence: TGTGCCTGGAGTGCCCAGGGCCGGGGTTACGAGCAGTACTTC.

In its sample, this clonotype was seen many times. The chain has TRBV3-1 and TRBJ2-3, with TRBD2 identical over 7 bases. Unmatched junction bases numbered 10, after V lost 0 bases and J lost 4 bases. The V gene's germline CDR1 is LGHDT and CDR2 YNNKEL (reference sequence). The CDR3 loop spans 17 amino acids. CDR3 region: CASSQDNSASGADTQYF. CDR3 sequence (DNA): TGTGCCAGCAGCCAAGATAATTCGGCCAGCGGGGCAGATACGCAGTATTTT.

This clonotype was recorded at least ten times. The V gene is TRBV5-1, the J gene TRBJ1-1; 9 bases are shared with TRBD1. V shed 4 bases, J shed 2 bases, and the junction held 9 bases outside the gene matches. The CDR3 has 16 residues. CDR1 and CDR2 (germline): SGHRS, YFSETQ. The CDR3 DNA is TGCGCCAGCAGCACACAGGGACAGGGACCCAACACTGAAGCTTTCTTT. It codes for CASSTQGQGPNTEAFF.

This clonotype was picked up many times. The chain employs TRBV7-2 and TRBJ2-3, with 11 bases fitting TRBD2. Germline CDR1 is SGHTA and CDR2 is FQGNSA. V shed 5 bases and J 10 bases; nucleotides not matched to a gene: 11. The length of the CDR3 is 15 residues. The CDR3 spells CASSIWGTSGESQYF. The CDR3 DNA sequence: TGTGCCAGCAGCATATGGGGGACTAGCGGAGAGTCGCAGTATTTT. Combining the CDR3 with reference TRBV7-2 and TRBJ2-3 gives the whole variable domain GAGVSQSPSNKVTEKGKDVELRCDPISGHTALYWYRQSLGQGLEFLIYFQGNSAPDKSGLPSDRFSAERTGGSVSTLTIQRTQQEDSAVYLCASSIWGTSGESQYFGPGTRLTVL.

At least ten counts were recorded for this clonotype. This sequence joins TRBV12-5 and TRBJ2-2, with unresolved D. V was shortened by 7 bases and J by 1 base, with 10 bases between the two germline ends. The CDR3 covers 14 residues. Looked up from germline, CDR1 is LGHNT and CDR2 is FRNRAP. The CDR3, as DNA: TGTGCTAGTGCACCTTACCTGAACACCGGGGAGCTGTTTTTT. Its translation is CASAPYLNTGELFF.

There are a few counts of this clonotype. Written as DNA, the CDR3 is TGTGCCAGCATCGACGGACAGCCGCCCACCTACGAGCAGTACTTC. It translates to CASIDGQPPTYEQYF. The J gene is TRBJ2-7, the V gene TRBV2, with D perhaps matching TRBD1 (6 bases). CDR1 and CDR2 from the germline V gene are SNHLY and FYNNEI. CDR3 length: 15 residues. Trimming cost V 7 bases and J 2 bases, with 18 bases left between them.

This clonotype was seen repeatedly, ten times or more. This chain uses TRBV5-1 with TRBJ2-3, with TRBD2 matching over 15 bases. The germline V gene encodes CDR1 SGHRS and CDR2 YFSETQ. The CDR3 extends over 18 amino acids. With 4 bases clipped from V and 3 bases from J, the junction kept 9 bases outside the gene matches. CDR3 residues: CASSAGGLAGGRTDTQYF. The CDR3 bases are TGCGCCAGCAGCGCAGGGGGACTAGCGGGAGGAAGGACAGATACGCAGTATTTT.

This clonotype was seen many times. The chain recombines TRBV24-1 with TRBJ1-2; no definite D call. Germline lookup yields CDR1 KGHDR and CDR2 SFDVKD. There are 14 residues in the CDR3. Trimming stripped 0 bases from V and 2 bases from J, with 6 bases between. CDR3: CATSDLAGNYGYTF. CDR3 DNA: TGTGCCACCAGTGATTTGGCTGGGAACTATGGCTACACCTTC.

The table lists this clonotype with many counts. The V and J genes are TRBV5-5 and TRBJ2-2; no clear D gene. The CDR3 is made up of 15 amino acids. V lost 4 bases and J 5 bases, leaving 15 bases between the germline ends. Germline V lookup: CDR1 SGHKS, CDR2 YYEKEE (reference sequence). CDR3 loop: CASSPLSETTGELFF. In nucleotides, the CDR3 is TGTGCCAGCAGCCCTCTTTCAGAGACTACCGGGGAGCTGTTTTTT.

This clonotype came up many times. The chain couples TRBV7-8 to TRBJ2-4, with D possibly called TRBD1 or TRBD2 (6 bases each). Germline CDR1 SGHVS, CDR2 FQNEAQ. The CDR3 has 14 residues. V lost 7 bases and J 9 bases, leaving 19 bases between the germline ends. CDR3 sequence (DNA): TGTGCCAGCAAAAGGAGGGGGGTGGGGAGCATTCAGTACTTC. This sequence encodes CASKRRGVGSIQYF.